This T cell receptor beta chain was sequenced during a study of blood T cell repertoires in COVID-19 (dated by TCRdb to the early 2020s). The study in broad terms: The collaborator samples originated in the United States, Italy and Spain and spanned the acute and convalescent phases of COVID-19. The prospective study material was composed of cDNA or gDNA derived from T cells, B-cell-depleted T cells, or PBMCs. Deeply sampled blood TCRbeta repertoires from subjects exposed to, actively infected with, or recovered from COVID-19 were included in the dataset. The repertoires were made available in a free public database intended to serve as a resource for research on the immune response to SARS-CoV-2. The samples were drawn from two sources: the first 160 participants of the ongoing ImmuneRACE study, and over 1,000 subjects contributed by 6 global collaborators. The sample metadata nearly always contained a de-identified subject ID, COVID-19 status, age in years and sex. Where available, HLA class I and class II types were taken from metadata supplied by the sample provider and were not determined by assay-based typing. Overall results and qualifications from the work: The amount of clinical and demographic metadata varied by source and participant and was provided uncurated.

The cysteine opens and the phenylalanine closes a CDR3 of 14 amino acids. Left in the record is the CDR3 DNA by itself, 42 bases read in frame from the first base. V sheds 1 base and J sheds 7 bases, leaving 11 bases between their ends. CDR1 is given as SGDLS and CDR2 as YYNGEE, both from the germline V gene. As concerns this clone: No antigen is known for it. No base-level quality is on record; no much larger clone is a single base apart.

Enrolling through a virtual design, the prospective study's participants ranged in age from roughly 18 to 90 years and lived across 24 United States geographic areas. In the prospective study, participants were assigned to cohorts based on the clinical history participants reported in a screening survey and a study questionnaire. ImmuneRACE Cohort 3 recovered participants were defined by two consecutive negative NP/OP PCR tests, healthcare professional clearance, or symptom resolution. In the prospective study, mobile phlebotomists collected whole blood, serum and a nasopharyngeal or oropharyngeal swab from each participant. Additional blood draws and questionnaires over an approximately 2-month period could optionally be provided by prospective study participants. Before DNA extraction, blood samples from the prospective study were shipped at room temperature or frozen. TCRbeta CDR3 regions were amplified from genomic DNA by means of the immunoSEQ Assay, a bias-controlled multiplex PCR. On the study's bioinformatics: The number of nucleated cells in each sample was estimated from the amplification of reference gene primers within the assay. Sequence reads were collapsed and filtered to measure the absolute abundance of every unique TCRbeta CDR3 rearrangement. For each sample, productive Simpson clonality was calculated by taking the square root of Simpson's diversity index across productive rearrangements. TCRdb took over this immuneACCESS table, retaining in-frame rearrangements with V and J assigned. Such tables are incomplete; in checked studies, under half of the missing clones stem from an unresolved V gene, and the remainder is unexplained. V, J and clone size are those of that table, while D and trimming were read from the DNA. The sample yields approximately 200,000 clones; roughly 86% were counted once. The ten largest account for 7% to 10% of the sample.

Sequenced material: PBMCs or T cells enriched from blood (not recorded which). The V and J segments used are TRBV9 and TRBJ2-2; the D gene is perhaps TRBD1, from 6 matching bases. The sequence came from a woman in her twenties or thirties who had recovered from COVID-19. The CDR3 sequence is CASSVTGTSGELFF. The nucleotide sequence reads TGTGCCAGCAGCGTAACAGGGACCAGCGGGGAGCTGTTTTTT.